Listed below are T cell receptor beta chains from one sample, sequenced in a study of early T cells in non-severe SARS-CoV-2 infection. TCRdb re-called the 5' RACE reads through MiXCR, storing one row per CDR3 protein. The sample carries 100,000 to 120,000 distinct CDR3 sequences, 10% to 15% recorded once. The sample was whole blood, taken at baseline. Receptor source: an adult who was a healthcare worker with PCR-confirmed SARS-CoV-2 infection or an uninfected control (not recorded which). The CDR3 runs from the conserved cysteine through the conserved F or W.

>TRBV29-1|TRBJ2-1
CSVWKAGHTKQFF
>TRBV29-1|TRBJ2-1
CSVDKGTTYNEQFF
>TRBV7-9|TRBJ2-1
CASSATPGTSNEQFF
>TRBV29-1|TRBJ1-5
CSVTDSSNQPQHF
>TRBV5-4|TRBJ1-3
CASSSDREGTIYF
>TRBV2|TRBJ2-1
CASIKIREDEQFF
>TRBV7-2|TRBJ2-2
CASSLVHGELFF
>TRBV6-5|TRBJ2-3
CASSYAGTQYF
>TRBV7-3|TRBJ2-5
CASSLDGRPQETQYF
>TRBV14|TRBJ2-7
CASSQVHRVRHEQYF
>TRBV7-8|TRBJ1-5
CASSLGRGFNQPQHF
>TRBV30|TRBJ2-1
CACSAGSYNEQFF
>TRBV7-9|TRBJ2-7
CASSFQGMPYEQYF
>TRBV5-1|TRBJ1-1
CASSLQGAGNTEAFF
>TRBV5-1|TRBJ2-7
CASSSGGSYEQYF
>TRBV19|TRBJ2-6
CASRADSSRSGANVLTF
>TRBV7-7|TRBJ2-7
CASSPTSASGEQYF
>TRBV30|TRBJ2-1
CAWSVLRASYNEQFF
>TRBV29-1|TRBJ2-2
CSDVVNAGELFF
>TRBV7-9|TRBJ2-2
CASTDRNTGELFF
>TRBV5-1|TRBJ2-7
CASSSPGQGSYEQYF
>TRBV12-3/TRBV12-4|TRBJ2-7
CASSFGQGSHEQYF
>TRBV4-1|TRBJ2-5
CASSQVYRGPKLYQETQYF
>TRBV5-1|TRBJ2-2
CATRETSSSGELFF
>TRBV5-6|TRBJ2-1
CASSLKDAYQQFF
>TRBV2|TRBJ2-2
CASSVQGLITGELFF
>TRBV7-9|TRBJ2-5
CASSSGTSGQETQYF
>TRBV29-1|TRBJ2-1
CSGLLLAGGSVDEQFF
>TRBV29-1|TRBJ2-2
CSVDFGLAGTGELFF
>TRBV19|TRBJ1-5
CASSIASPSTFQHF
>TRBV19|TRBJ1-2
CASSISSRTVYGYTF
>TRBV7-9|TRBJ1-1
CASSRGLTVNTEAFF
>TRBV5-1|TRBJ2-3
CASSRLTSGRDTDTQYF
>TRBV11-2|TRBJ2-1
CASSSGPGTSFNEQFF
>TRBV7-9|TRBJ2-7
CASSLAGRGPYEQYF
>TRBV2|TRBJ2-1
CASRTELVAEQFF